This section outlines one T cell receptor (beta chain) sequence together with its context. This sample stems from a study of blood T cell repertoires in COVID-19. Study information: PBMCs, B-cell-depleted T cells, or T cells provided the cDNA or gDNA that made up the material.

As processed by the authors: Amplification of reference gene primers provided the estimated nucleated cell counts. Assay: immunoSEQ multiplex PCR; the TCRdb copy retains only in-frame clones and omits some. That table furnishes V, J and clone size, whereas the DNA furnished D and trimming. The sample holds some 250,000 clones, around 87% seen once. This CDR3 region has 19 residues. Looked up from germline, CDR1 is LGHNT and CDR2 is FRNRAP. Trimming removed 3 bases from V and 3 bases from J, with 26 bases in between. The rearrangement uses TRBV12-5 and TRBJ1-2; D is perhaps TRBD1 (5 bases). Specimen: peripheral blood. This TCR came from a young woman who had recovered from COVID-19. In DNA, the CDR3 is TGTGCTAGTGGTTTCGGCAGGGAGGGCGGCCCCCATTCTTACTATGGCTACACCTTC. Its translation is CASGFGREGGPHSYYGYTF.